This T cell receptor (beta chain) is drawn from a study of cytotoxic CD8 clonotypes in ibrutinib-treated CLL. Whole-study results and caveats: The study found public clonotypes uncommon, contracting or stable on treatment.

Germline V gives CDR1 SGHRS, CDR2 YFSETQ. With 5 bases clipped from V and 5 bases from J, the junction kept 11 bases outside the gene matches. This CDR3 has 15 residues. About this clone: The target antigen is unknown.

TCRdb's table, derived via immunoSEQ multiplex PCR, lists solely in-frame clones and lacks some. The data contain some 200,000 clones, approximately 72% of them singletons. The genes are TRBV5-1 and TRBJ2-7; 9 nucleotides line up with TRBD1. The specimen was PBMCs, collected after 24 months of ibrutinib treatment. The receptor comes from a human donor with chronic lymphocytic leukemia. The CDR3 DNA follows: TGCGCCAGCAGTGAGACCGGGACAGGGAGGCACGAGCAGTACTTC. This gives the protein CASSETGTGRHEQYF.